This T cell receptor (beta chain) was sequenced for a study of CD4 and CD8 cells across lung adenocarcinoma regions. The patients had localized lung adenocarcinoma, a non-small cell subtype. The CDR3 loop spans 14 amino acids. Germline CDR1 MNHNS, CDR2 SASEGT. TCRdb re-analysed the PCR reads in MiXCR, keeping a single row per CDR3 protein. The profile shows over 3,000 distinct CDR3 sequences, 55% to 70% of them singletons. This chain joins TRBV6-1 and TRBJ2-1; D remains ambiguous. The J call is uncertain, as TRBJ2-7 better fits the DNA end. Input material: CD8+ T cells from the margin of a lung tumor. The TCR originated in a female donor with lung adenocarcinoma. The CD4 and CD8 labels of this study may be unreliable. The DNA for the CDR3 is TGTGCCAGCAGCCCCGTCCGTAGCACGTACGAGCAGTACTTC. As protein: CASSPVRSTYEQYF.